This T cell receptor (beta chain) was sequenced during a study of T cell responses to AZD1222 COVID-19 vaccine. Whole-study findings and limits: Rises in breadth and depth of Spike-specific TCRs came after two AZD1222 doses.

The data were produced by immunoSEQ multiplex PCR, yet TCRdb's version contains in-frame clones alone and is incomplete. The table shows 130,000 to 150,000 clones, with 85% to 95% occurring only once. On this clone itself: Antigen unknown.

The CDR3 has 14 amino acids. CDR1 is SGHRS and CDR2 is YFSETQ in the germline V gene. Germline trimming cut 0 bases from V and 7 bases from J; bases unmatched to any gene: 5. The chain employs TRBV5-1 and TRBJ1-2; TRBD1 aligns across 8 bases. The specimen comprised peripheral blood, sampled on day 0 of AZD1222 vaccination. The source is an adult in good health. The CDR3 DNA is TGCGCCAGCAGCTTGGCAGGGGGCGCCGGTGGCTACACCTTC. Translation: CASSLAGGAGGYTF.